This TCR beta chain was sequenced for a study of T cell responses to AZD1222 COVID-19 vaccine. The repertoire was sequenced with immunoSEQ multiplex PCR; TCRdb's copy has only in-frame clones and lacks some. The table includes around 140,000 clones, roughly 93% detected once. Broader study findings: Reports indicate that nearly half of spike-specific TCRs are directed at unmutated variant regions. Most donors were white British and more were female, and clonal diversity was possibly underestimated. Only a handful of people who got AZD1222 tested seropositive at baseline.

V was pared by 0 bases and J by 2 bases, with 8 bases between. Germline CDR1 reads MNHEY; CDR2 reads SVGAGI. CDR3 length: 16 amino acids. For this clone: Its antigen is as yet unknown.

The gene calls are TRBV6-5 and TRBJ2-6; D call uncertain. Source: peripheral blood, taken 28 days after the second AZD1222 dose. This clonotype was obtained from an adult who received the AZD1222 COVID-19 vaccine. CDR3 sequence: CASSYSRSAGANVLTF. In DNA, the CDR3 is TGTGCCAGCAGTTACTCACGGAGCGCTGGGGCCAACGTCCTGACTTTC.